This T cell receptor beta chain was recorded in a study of blood T cell repertoires in COVID-19. In the study overall: From T cells, B-cell-depleted T cells, or PBMCs came the material, which was cDNA or gDNA.

As handled by the study authors: Amplified reference gene primers provided the basis for estimating nucleated cell counts. Clones were read by immunoSEQ multiplex PCR, and TCRdb kept only the in-frame ones, dropping some. The V and J calls and the clone size are those of that table, but D and trimming were determined from the DNA. The sample includes fewer than 500,000 clones, just over 85% of them seen just once. CDR1 is KGHDR, CDR2 SFDVKD, per germline. The CDR3 is 12 residues long. Unmatched junction bases numbered 2, after V lost 5 bases and J lost 5 bases. The clonotype originates from a young woman with active or convalescent COVID-19. Material: peripheral blood. The V and J genes are TRBV24-1 and TRBJ2-7; 7 bases map to TRBD1. CDR3 coding DNA: TGTGCCACCAGTGCAGGGGGACACGAGCAGTACTTC. Translated, it gives CATSAGGHEQYF.